This T cell receptor (beta chain) emerged from a study of control samples from healthy donors and cancer patients (dated by TCRdb to the early 2020s). CDR3 length: 13 amino acids, cysteine to phenylalanine. Of all the DNA, just the CDR3 is kept, 39 bases in frame from base 1. CDR1 SGHDT and CDR2 YYEEEE were looked up in the germline V gene. V sheds 5 bases and J sheds 4 bases, leaving 11 bases between their ends. Comment on this clone: This receptor's antigen is unknown. Base qualities were left out, and no much larger clone turns up one base away.

Preparation of the library involved the immunoSEQ multiplex PCR assay. TCRdb carries this immuneACCESS record with in-frame sequences only. Its versions omit some clonotypes, under half of them owing to an unresolved V gene in the studies checked, with the rest unexplained. The sample data list about 96,000 clones, and roughly 93% of these were observed just once. In total, the top ten clones hold more than 7% of the sample. The chain was built from TRBV5-6 and TRBJ2-3; no D gene can be assigned with confidence. The source is a man between 18 and 35 years old in good health. Material: blood. In nucleotides, the sequence is TGTGCCAGCAGTCCCCAGCATCCAGATACGCAGTATTTT. Its product reads: CASSPQHPDTQYF.